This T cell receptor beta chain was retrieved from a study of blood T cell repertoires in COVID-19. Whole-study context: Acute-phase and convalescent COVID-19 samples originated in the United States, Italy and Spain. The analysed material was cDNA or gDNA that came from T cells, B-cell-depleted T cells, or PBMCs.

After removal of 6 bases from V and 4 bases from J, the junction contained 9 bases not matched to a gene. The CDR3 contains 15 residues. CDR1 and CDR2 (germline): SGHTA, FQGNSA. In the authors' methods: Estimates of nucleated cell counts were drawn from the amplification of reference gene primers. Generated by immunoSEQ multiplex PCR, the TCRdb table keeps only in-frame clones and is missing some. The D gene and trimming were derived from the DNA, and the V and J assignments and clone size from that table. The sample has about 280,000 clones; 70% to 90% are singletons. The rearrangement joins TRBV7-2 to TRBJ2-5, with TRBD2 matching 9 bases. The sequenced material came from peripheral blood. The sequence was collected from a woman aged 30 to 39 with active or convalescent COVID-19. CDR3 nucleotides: TGTGCCAGCAGACAGCAAGCGGGGGGATCAGAGACCCAGTACTTC. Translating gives CASRQQAGGSETQYF.